These 2 T cell receptor beta chains were sequenced from one sample in a study of blood T cell repertoires in COVID-19. Assay: immunoSEQ multiplex PCR; the TCRdb copy retains only in-frame clones and omits some. The data show under 85,000 clones, roughly 80% seen once. The sequencing input was peripheral blood. All receptors come from a man between 50 and 59 years old with COVID-19, enrolled during active disease.

The rearrangement uses TRBV4-2 and TRBJ2-7, with TRBD2 matching 12 bases. The CDR3 is 15 amino acids. Trimming removed 4 bases from V and 5 bases from J; junction bases left unmatched: 6. Germline CDR1 reads LGHNA; CDR2 reads YNFKEQ. The CDR3 spells CASSPLAGGLDEQYF. DNA of the CDR3: TGTGCCAGCAGCCCACTAGCGGGGGGCCTAGACGAGCAGTACTTC.

The rearrangement uses TRBV5-4 and TRBJ2-7; D may be TRBD2 (9 bases). The CDR3 is 15 residues long. CDR1 is SGHNT and CDR2 is YYREEE in the germline V gene (reference sequence). V shed 3 bases and J shed 2 bases, with 15 bases lying between them. CDR3 sequence (DNA): TGTGCCAGCAGCTCAGGGGGCGGGGGGGCCTACGAGCAGTACTTC. It yields the protein CASSSGGGGAYEQYF.